This T cell receptor beta chain was identified in a study of CD8+ T cells in alopecia areata. This CDR3 region has 18 residues. Germline V lookup: CDR1 SGHAT, CDR2 FQNNGV. Germline trimming cut 3 bases from V and 4 bases from J; bases unmatched to any gene: 15. TCR sequencing used cDNA made by reverse transcription of extracted RNA. Method: immunoSEQ multiplex PCR; TCRdb's copy keeps in-frame clones and lacks some. The sample carries roughly 190,000 clones, more than 55% recorded once. The treatment denotes: oral pan-JAK inhibitor, 5-10 mg twice daily. The specimen was CD4+ T cells sorted from blood, collected at week 4, from a patient treated with tofacitinib. This clonotype was obtained from a human donor with alopecia areata. This chain connects TRBV11-2 to TRBJ2-3, with 8 bases aligning to TRBD2. Written as DNA, the CDR3 is TGTGCCAGCAGCTTGCGCGGCGGGGGAGCGGGAGCCGCAGATACGCAGTATTTT. It yields the protein CASSLRGGGAGAADTQYF.